This T cell receptor (beta chain) was sequenced in a study of T cell responses to AZD1222 COVID-19 vaccine. Libraries were prepared by immunoSEQ multiplex PCR; TCRdb keeps only in-frame clonotypes and omits some of them. Among approximately 90,000 clones listed, 86% were seen once. With respect to this clone: Its specificity is not known.

General study findings and limits: Repertoire collection took place solely once the T cell response had peaked.

The CDR3 contains 18 residues. Trimming took 4 bases from V and 2 from J; bases not matched to a gene: 15. Germline V gene sequence: CDR1 MGHRA, CDR2 YSYEKL. The TCR comes from an adult in good health. The gene calls are TRBV4-1 and TRBJ2-7; 9 bases align to TRBD1. Here the sequenced sample was peripheral blood, taken on day 0 of AZD1222 vaccination. CDR3 amino acids: CASSLYSPGGTGTYEQYF. For the CDR3, the DNA is TGCGCCAGCAGCCTCTACTCGCCTGGCGGGACAGGGACCTACGAGCAGTACTTC.